The present T cell receptor beta chain was sequenced within a study of OX40 agonist ivuxolimab in advanced cancers. Study-level information: Patient treatment consisted of intravenous ivuxolimab administration every 2 weeks at 0.01 to 10 mg/kg. Whole-study findings and limits: Certain nonresponders additionally had low normalized T-cell clonal expansion.

Samples were taken at baseline and on day 1 of cycles 4 and 7. Per the germline V gene, CDR1 is MRHNA and CDR2 is SNTAGT. The CDR3 loop spans 15 amino acids. Trimming took 6 bases from V and 3 from J, leaving 15 bases between them. The repertoire was sequenced with immunoSEQ multiplex PCR; TCRdb's copy has only in-frame clones and lacks some. The repertoire includes roughly 76,000 clones, about 82% of them detected once, and 5.5% to 7% sits in the top ten. Remarks on this clone: Its target is unknown.

This clonotype originated in an adult with an advanced solid tumor such as melanoma, head and neck, liver or kidney cancer. Sequencing was performed on CD4+ or CD8+ T cells sorted from blood, taken in a trial of the OX40 agonist ivuxolimab. The chain recombines TRBV6-4 with TRBJ1-5; perhaps TRBD1 as D (5 bases). CDR3 sequence (DNA): TGTGCCAGCAGCCGGGGCGGGGACGCCAATCAGCCCCAGCATTTT. Residues: CASSRGGDANQPQHF.